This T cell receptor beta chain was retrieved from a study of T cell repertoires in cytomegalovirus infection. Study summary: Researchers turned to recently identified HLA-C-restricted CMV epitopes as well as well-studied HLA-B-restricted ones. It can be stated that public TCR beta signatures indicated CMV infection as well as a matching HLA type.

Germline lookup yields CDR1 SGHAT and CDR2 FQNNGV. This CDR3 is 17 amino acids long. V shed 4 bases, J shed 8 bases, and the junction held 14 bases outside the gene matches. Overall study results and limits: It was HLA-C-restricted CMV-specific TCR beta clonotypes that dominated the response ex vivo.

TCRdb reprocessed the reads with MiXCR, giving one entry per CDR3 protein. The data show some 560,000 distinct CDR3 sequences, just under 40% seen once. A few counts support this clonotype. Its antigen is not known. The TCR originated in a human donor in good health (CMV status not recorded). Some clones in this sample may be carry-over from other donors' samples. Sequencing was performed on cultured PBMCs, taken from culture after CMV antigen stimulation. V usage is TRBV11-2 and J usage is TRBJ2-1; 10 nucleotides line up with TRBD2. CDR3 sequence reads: CASSSTILAGAGDEQFF. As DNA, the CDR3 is TGTGCCAGCAGCTCCACAATTCTAGCGGGAGCGGGGGATGAGCAGTTCTTC.